This T cell receptor beta chain stems from a study of blood T cell repertoires in COVID-19. Study background: The United States, Italy and Spain supplied acute and convalescent COVID-19 samples.

This clone appeared once. Seattle cases were enrolled at active infection and followed longitudinally. Only in-frame clones appear in the TCRdb table, and some are missing; sequencing was by immunoSEQ multiplex PCR. The sample has almost 200,000 clones, approximately 80% seen once. This TCR derives from a man in his sixties with COVID-19, enrolled during active disease. Sequencing used peripheral blood.

CDR3 nucleotides: TGCAGCGGAGCAAAGGGACAGGGGAACACTGAAGCTTTCTTT. As protein: CSGAKGQGNTEAFF. This rearrangement joins TRBV29-1 to TRBJ1-1; TRBD1 matches at 9 bases. V dropped 7 bases and J dropped 1; count of bases not matched to a gene: 7. The length of the CDR3 is 14 residues. Germline values: CDR1 SQVTM, CDR2 ANQGSEA.